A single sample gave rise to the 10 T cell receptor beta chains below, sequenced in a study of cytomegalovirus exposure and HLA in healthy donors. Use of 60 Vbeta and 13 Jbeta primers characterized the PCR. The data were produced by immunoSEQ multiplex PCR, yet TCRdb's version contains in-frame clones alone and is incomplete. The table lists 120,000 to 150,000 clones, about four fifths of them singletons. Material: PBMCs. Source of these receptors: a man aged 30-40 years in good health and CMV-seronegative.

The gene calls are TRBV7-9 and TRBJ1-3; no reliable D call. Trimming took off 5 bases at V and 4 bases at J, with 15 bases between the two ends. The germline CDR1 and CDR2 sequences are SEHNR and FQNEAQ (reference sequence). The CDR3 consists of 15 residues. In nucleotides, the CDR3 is TGTGCCAGCAGCCCCCGTGGGCCCTCAGGAAACACCATATATTTT. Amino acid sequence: CASSPRGPSGNTIYF.

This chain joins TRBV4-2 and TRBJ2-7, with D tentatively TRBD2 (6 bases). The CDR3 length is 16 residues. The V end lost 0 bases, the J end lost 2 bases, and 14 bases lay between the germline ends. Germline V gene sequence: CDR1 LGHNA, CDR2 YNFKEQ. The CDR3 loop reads CASSQDPGRTTYEQYF. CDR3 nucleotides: TGTGCCAGCAGCCAAGACCCGGGACGGACTACCTACGAGCAGTACTTC.

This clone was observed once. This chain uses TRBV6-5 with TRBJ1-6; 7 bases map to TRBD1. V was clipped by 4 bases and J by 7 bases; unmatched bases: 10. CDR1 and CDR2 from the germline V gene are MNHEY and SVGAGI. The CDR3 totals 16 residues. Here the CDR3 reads CASSSLWTGFNSPLHF. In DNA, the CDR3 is TGTGCCAGCAGTTCCCTATGGACAGGATTCAATTCACCCCTCCACTTT.

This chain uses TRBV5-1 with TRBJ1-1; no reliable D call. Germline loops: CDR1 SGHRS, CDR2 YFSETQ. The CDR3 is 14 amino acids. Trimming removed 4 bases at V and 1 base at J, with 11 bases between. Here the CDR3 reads CASSERPPNTEAFF. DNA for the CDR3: TGCGCCAGCAGCGAGAGGCCGCCGAACACTGAAGCTTTCTTT.

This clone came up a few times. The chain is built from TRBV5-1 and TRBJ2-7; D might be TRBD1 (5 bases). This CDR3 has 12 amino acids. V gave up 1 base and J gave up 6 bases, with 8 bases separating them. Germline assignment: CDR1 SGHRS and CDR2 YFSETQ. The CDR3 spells CASSLYRGEQYF. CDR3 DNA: TGCGCCAGCAGCTTGTATAGGGGCGAGCAGTACTTC.

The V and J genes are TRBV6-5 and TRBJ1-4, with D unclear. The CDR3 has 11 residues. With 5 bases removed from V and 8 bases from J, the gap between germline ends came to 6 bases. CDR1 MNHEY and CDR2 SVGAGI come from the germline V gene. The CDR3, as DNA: TGTGCCAGCAGTCGGGGAGAAAAACTGTTTTTT. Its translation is CASSRGEKLFF.

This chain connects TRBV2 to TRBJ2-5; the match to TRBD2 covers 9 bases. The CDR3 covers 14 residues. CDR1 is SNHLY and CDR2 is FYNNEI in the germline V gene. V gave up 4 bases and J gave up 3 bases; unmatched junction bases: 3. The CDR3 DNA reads TGTGCCAGCAGTGCCCGGACTAGCGAAGAGACCCAGTACTTC. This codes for CASSARTSEETQYF.

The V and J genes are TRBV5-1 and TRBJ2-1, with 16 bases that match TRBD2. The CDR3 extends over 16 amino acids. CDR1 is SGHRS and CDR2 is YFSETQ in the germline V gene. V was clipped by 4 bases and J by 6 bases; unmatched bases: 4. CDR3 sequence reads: CASSTGLAGGSNEQFF. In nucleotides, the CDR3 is TGCGCCAGCAGCACGGGACTAGCGGGGGGGAGCAATGAGCAGTTCTTC.

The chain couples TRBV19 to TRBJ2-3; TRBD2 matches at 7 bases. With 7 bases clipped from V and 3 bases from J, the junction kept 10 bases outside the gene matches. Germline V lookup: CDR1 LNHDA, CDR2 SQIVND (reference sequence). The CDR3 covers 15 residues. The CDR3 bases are TGTGCCAGTACGAGAGGCGGGAGAGGTACAGATACGCAGTATTTT. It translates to CASTRGGRGTDTQYF.

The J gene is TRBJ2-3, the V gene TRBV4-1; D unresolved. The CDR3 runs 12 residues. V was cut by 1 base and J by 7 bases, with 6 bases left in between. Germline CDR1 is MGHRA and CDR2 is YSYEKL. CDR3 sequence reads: CASSQAGYTQYF. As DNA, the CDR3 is TGCGCCAGCAGCCAAGCGGGTTATACGCAGTATTTT.